Listed here are 30 T cell receptor beta chains from one sample, sequenced in a study of T cell repertoires in cytomegalovirus infection. Their antigens are not known. From the reads, TCRdb called clonotypes with MiXCR, one entry per CDR3 protein. The sample contains roughly 860,000 distinct CDR3 sequences, 30% to 35% of which appear only once. The sequenced sample was cultured CD8+ T cells from PBMCs, obtained from culture after CMV antigen stimulation. These receptors originate from a human donor in good health (CMV status not recorded). Some clones in this sample may be carry-over from other donors' samples.

This chain connects TRBV7-6 to TRBJ2-2; 9 bases match TRBD1. This CDR3 is 15 amino acids long. The V gene end was trimmed by 5 bases and the J gene end by 7 bases; junction bases not matched to a gene: 8. Germline V CDR1 and CDR2: SGHVS, FNYEAQ. CDR3 residues: CASSPLQGAGGELFF. CDR3 sequence (DNA): TGTGCCAGCAGCCCCTTACAGGGGGCTGGCGGGGAGCTGTTTTTT.

The CDR3 DNA is TGTGCCAGCAGTGAGACTAGCGGGGGGGCCACAGATACGCAGTATTTT. This encodes CASSETSGGATDTQYF. This chain joins TRBV6-4 and TRBJ2-3, with 14 bases that match TRBD2. The CDR3 consists of 16 residues. Germline loops: CDR1 MRHNA, CDR2 SNTAGT. V lost 3 bases to trimming and J lost 2 bases; unmatched junction nucleotides: 1.

The sample holds a few counts of this clonotype. V and J are TRBV28 and TRBJ2-7, with no clear D. The CDR3 length is 16 residues. Germline lookup yields CDR1 MDHEN and CDR2 SYDVKM. Trimming took off 5 bases at V and 6 bases at J, with 23 bases between the two ends. The CDR3 bases are TGTGCCAGCAGTCCCGTCTTGGAGCGCACCTTCGGCGAGCAGTACGTC. Its protein is CASSPVLERTFGEQYV.

This clonotype came up a few times. The chain uses TRBV12-3 or TRBV12-4 and TRBJ2-3, with D possibly being TRBD2 (6 bases). The ends were cut back, 2 bases at V and 2 bases at J, with 8 bases in the middle. CDR3 length: 14 residues. The CDR3 DNA reads TGTGCCAGCAGTTTACCGGGGGACACAGATACGCAGTATTTT. It is translated as CASSLPGDTDTQYF.

There are a few counts of this clonotype. The chain recombines TRBV7-8 with TRBJ2-7; 7 positions match TRBD1. The CDR3 has 14 amino acids. The trim removed 3 bases at V and 5 bases at J, leaving 7 bases unmatched. The germline V gene has CDR1 SGHVS and CDR2 FQNEAQ. In nucleotides, the CDR3 is TGTGCCAGCAGCTTGGGGACAGTTCCCGACGAGCAGTACTTC. This gives the protein CASSLGTVPDEQYF.

The sample holds many counts of this clonotype. The J gene is TRBJ1-1, the V gene TRBV6-1; the match to TRBD1 covers 7 bases. This CDR3 has 16 residues. Germline CDR1 reads MNHNS; CDR2 reads SASEGT. Trimming took 4 bases from V and 5 from J; bases not matched to a gene: 13. CDR3 sequence: CASSAQGTLGDTEAFF. DNA of the CDR3: TGTGCCAGCAGTGCACAGGGGACGCTTGGAGATACTGAAGCTTTCTTT.

This chain joins TRBV7-6 and TRBJ2-7; D is uncertain. Deletions cut 6 bases from V and 7 bases from J, with 13 bases between. This CDR3 is built from 12 residues. Germline CDR1 is SGHVS and CDR2 is FNYEAQ. As DNA, the CDR3 is TGTGCCAGCAGATGGGGTTTGGGGGAGCAGTACTTC. It encodes CASRWGLGEQYF.

Notes on this clonotype: An end of the junction differs from the germline gene, which may be a read error. J is TRBJ1-4 and V is TRBV7-9, with D hard to call. Germline CDR1 and CDR2: SEHNR and FQNEAQ (reference sequence). The CDR3 runs to 14 residues. The CDR3 region has the DNA TGTGCCAGCAGTAACCCCTCGGGTAATGAAAAACTGTTGTTT. Amino acid sequence: CASSNPSGNEKLLF.

This clonotype is a singleton in its sample. The rearrangement links TRBV6-5 to TRBJ2-1; perhaps TRBD2 as D (5 bases). The CDR3 extends over 14 amino acids. V was clipped by 2 bases and J by 5 bases, with 10 bases between them. Germline CDR1 MNHEY, CDR2 SVGAGI. CDR3 region: CASSYLERDNEQFF. The CDR3 DNA reads TGTGCCAGCAGTTACCTAGAGAGGGACAATGAGCAGTTCTTC.

The chain joins TRBV19 to TRBJ2-1; 11 bases line up with TRBD1. J lost 8 bases, V lost 3 bases, and 6 bases had no gene match. CDR1 and CDR2 from the germline V gene are LNHDA and SQIVND (reference sequence). This CDR3 contains 15 residues. The CDR3 region has the DNA TGTGCCAGTAGTATTCTGGACAGGGGGCCGTATGAGCAGTTCTTC. This gives the protein CASSILDRGPYEQFF.

As to this clonotype: A much larger clonotype is one base distant, so this may be a read error. V gene TRBV7-2 combines with J gene TRBJ2-5; 9 nucleotides agree with TRBD1. The CDR3 is made up of 16 amino acids. Germline CDR1 and CDR2: SGHTA and FQGNSA. As DNA, the CDR3 is TGTGCCAGCAGCCCGTCCCGGGACAGGGTCCAAGAGACCCAGGACTTC. Its translation: CASSPSRDRVQETQDF.

This clonotype has just a few counts. This rearrangement joins TRBV7-3 to TRBJ2-7; maybe TRBD1 (6 bases). This CDR3 region has 17 residues. The germline V gene encodes CDR1 SGHTA and CDR2 FQGTGA. The CDR3 DNA is TGTGCTAGCAGCTGTTTCCTGATCCCGGGACACTTCTACGAGCAGTACGTC. It codes for CASSCFLIPGHFYEQYV.

J is TRBJ2-7 and V is TRBV4-2; 11 bases match TRBD1. The CDR3 sequence is 15 residues long. V gave up 2 bases and J gave up 4 bases; unmatched junction bases: 4. Germline CDR1 is LGHNA and CDR2 is YNFKEQ. The chain's CDR3 is CASSQSGQGVYEQYF. DNA for the CDR3: TGTGCCAGCAGCCAATCGGGACAGGGGGTGTACGAGCAGTACTTC.

The chain's CDR3 is CATINSSSYEQYV. CDR3 DNA sequence: TGTGCCACCATTAACAGTAGCTCCTACGAGCAGTACGTC. V usage is TRBV24-1 and J usage is TRBJ2-7; D unresolved. Deletions cut 8 bases from V and 0 bases from J, with 10 bases between. The CDR3 extends over 13 amino acids. The germline CDR1 and CDR2 sequences are KGHDR and SFDVKD.

This clonotype was seen a few times. The chain links TRBV6-6 to TRBJ1-1; unclear D gene. There are 16 residues in the CDR3. Germline values: CDR1 MNHNY, CDR2 SVGAGI (reference sequence). V was cut by 2 bases and J by 3 bases, with 16 bases left in between. The chain's CDR3 is CASSYEGSESYTEAFF. As DNA, the CDR3 is TGTGCCAGCAGTTACGAGGGTTCTGAGAGTTACACTGAAGCTTTCTTT.

V is TRBV6-6 and J is TRBJ1-5; D call uncertain. V was clipped by 1 base and J by 4 bases, with 11 bases between them. The CDR3 runs to 15 residues. Germline V gene lookup returns CDR1 MNHNY and CDR2 SVGAGI (reference sequence). The CDR3 here is CASSYWEEENQPQHF. The DNA of the CDR3 is TGTGCCAGCAGTTACTGGGAGGAGGAGAATCAGCCCCAGCATTTT.

This clonotype was counted between two and nine times. The V gene is TRBV12-3 or TRBV12-4, the J gene TRBJ1-4; D uncertain. This CDR3 contains 15 residues. Trimming left V 3 bases short and J 0 bases short, with 8 bases between. The DNA for the CDR3 is TGTGCCAGCAGTTTTGTGGTGTCAACTAATGAAAAACTGTTTTTT. Translating gives CASSFVVSTNEKLFF.

J is TRBJ2-5 and V is TRBV5-1, with D perhaps being TRBD1 or TRBD2 (6 bases each). Deletions cut 10 bases from V and 4 bases from J, with 14 bases between. Germline V gives CDR1 SGHRS, CDR2 YFSETQ. This CDR3 has 12 amino acids. CDR3 in DNA: TGCGCCTGCCGAGGGGGGAGAGAGACCCAGTACTTC. Amino acids: CACRGGRETQYF.

This rearrangement joins TRBV10-3 to TRBJ2-5, with D perhaps given as TRBD1 or TRBD2 (6 bases each). Germline V gives CDR1 ENHRY, CDR2 SYGVKD. V gave up 4 bases and J gave up 4 bases, with 19 bases separating them. This CDR3 is built from 16 residues. The CDR3 DNA sequence: TGTGCCATCAGTGGGCGAGGGGGGCGAGGAGGAGAGACCCAGTACTTC. This codes for CAISGRGGRGGETQYF.

V gene TRBV2 combines with J gene TRBJ2-7, with a tentative D call TRBD2 (5 bases). V was clipped by 6 bases and J by 2 bases, with 14 bases between them. Germline values: CDR1 SNHLY, CDR2 FYNNEI. CDR3 length: 14 amino acids. Written as DNA, the CDR3 is TGTGCCAGCAGCCACAGCGAGGGAACCTACGAGCAGTACTTC. This translates into CASSHSEGTYEQYF. Full variable domain (remainder filled in from reference TRBV2 and TRBJ2-7): EPEVTQTPSHQVTQMGQEVILRCVPISNHLYFYWYRQILGQKVEFLVSFYNNEISEKSEIFDDQFSVERPDGSNFTLKIRSTKLEDSAMYFCASSHSEGTYEQYFGPGTRLTVT.

Points on this clonotype: The junction differs from germline at one of its ends, possibly a read error. The genes are TRBV11-3 and TRBJ2-1; 9 bases are a match to TRBD1. Germline V lookup: CDR1 SGHNT, CDR2 YENEEA. This CDR3 has 15 residues. The CDR3 sequence is CVSSPGTGRYNEQFF. As DNA, the CDR3 is TGTGTCAGCAGCCCGGGGACAGGGCGCTACAATGAGCAGTTCTTC.

This clonotype was seen once. The gene calls are TRBV20-1 and TRBJ1-1; D gene unclear. Looked up from germline, CDR1 is DFQATT and CDR2 is SNEGSKA (reference sequence). The CDR3 has 14 amino acids. Deletions cut 3 bases from V and 7 bases from J, with 18 bases between. The CDR3 DNA reads as TGCAGTGCTAGTCCCCGCCAGCTCCCCTTTGAAGCTTTCTTT. Translation: CSASPRQLPFEAFF.

The CDR3 is CASSLLAGDQETQYF. The CDR3 nucleotides are TGTGCCAGCTCCTTACTAGCGGGGGACCAAGAGACCCAGTACTTC. The chain has TRBV11-2 and TRBJ2-5, with 11 bases aligning to TRBD2. The CDR3 extends over 15 amino acids. Germline assignment: CDR1 SGHAT and CDR2 FQNNGV. Germline trimming cut 8 bases from V and 0 bases from J; bases unmatched to any gene: 5. The full variable domain, rest sourced from reference TRBV11-2 and TRBJ2-5, is EAGVAQSPRYKIIEKRQSVAFWCNPISGHATLYWYQQILGQGPKLLIQFQNNGVVDDSQLPKDRFSAERLKGVDSTLKIQPAKLEDSAVYLCASSLLAGDQETQYFGPGTRLLVL.

The chain is built from TRBV6-5 and TRBJ1-5; possibly TRBD1 for D (5 bases). Germline V gene data show CDR1 as MNHEY and CDR2 as SVGAGI. The CDR3 length is 16 residues. Trimming removed 0 bases at V and 5 bases at J, with 14 bases between. For the CDR3, the DNA is TGTGCCAGCAGTTACTCGGGACGGGCAGGGCATCAGCCCCAGCATTTT. It yields the protein CASSYSGRAGHQPQHF.

This clonotype was seen a handful of times. The J gene is TRBJ1-5, the V gene TRBV27, with TRBD1 as a possible D gene (5 bases). This CDR3 comprises 17 residues. Germline V lookup: CDR1 MNHEY, CDR2 SMNVEV (reference sequence). Trimming removed 6 bases at V and 0 bases at J, with 18 bases between. The CDR3 spells CASSRGGAAYSNQPQHF. CDR3 bases: TGTGCCAGCAGCCGAGGTGGGGCAGCCTATAGCAATCAGCCCCAGCATTTT.

This chain joins TRBV15 and TRBJ2-7; maybe TRBD1 (5 bases). Germline values: CDR1 LNHNV, CDR2 YYDKDF (reference sequence). The V end lost 6 bases, the J end lost 7 bases, and 10 bases lay between the germline ends. This CDR3 has 11 amino acids. The DNA of the CDR3 is TGTGCCACCAGTGAGGCAGGGGAGCAGTACGTC. This sequence encodes CATSEAGEQYV.

This clonotype appeared a few times. This rearrangement joins TRBV6-1 to TRBJ2-5; D is unclear. The germline gives CDR1 MNHNS, CDR2 SASEGT. V dropped 10 bases and J dropped 0 bases, with 24 bases sitting between them. The CDR3 spans 17 residues. The CDR3 sequence is CATTADNSLFYQETQYF. CDR3 coding DNA: TGTGCCACCACAGCCGACAACAGTCTTTTTTACCAAGAGACCCAGTACTTC.

The sample holds a few counts of this clonotype. The rearrangement links TRBV6-2 or TRBV6-3 to TRBJ1-5; D is unclear. The CDR3 spans 14 residues. Trimming stripped 8 bases from V and 4 bases from J, with 15 bases between. CDR1 MNHEY and CDR2 SVGEGT come from the germline V gene. CDR3 DNA sequence: TGTGCCAGCCGGGGATCCTGGTTGAATCAGCCCCAGCATTTT. Its translation: CASRGSWLNQPQHF.

The genes are TRBV6-5 and TRBJ2-5; no reliable D call. Trimming took 0 bases from V and 0 from J, leaving 14 bases between them. CDR1 and CDR2 (germline): MNHEY, SVGAGI. The CDR3 loop spans 17 amino acids. The CDR3 loop reads CASSYSPPGSNQETQYF. The CDR3 nucleotides read TGTGCCAGCAGTTACTCGCCACCGGGCTCTAACCAAGAGACCCAGTACTTC.

In this sample, this clonotype turned up many times. The chain carries TRBV7-8 and TRBJ2-7; 12 nucleotides align to TRBD1. The J segment lost 3 bases and the V segment lost 3 bases, leaving 3 bases of the junction unmatched. CDR1 and CDR2 from the germline V gene are SGHVS and FQNEAQ. The CDR3 extends over 15 amino acids. This CDR3 reads CASSFGTGGYYEQYV. CDR3 sequence (DNA): TGTGCCAGCAGCTTTGGGACAGGGGGCTACTACGAGCAGTACGTC.